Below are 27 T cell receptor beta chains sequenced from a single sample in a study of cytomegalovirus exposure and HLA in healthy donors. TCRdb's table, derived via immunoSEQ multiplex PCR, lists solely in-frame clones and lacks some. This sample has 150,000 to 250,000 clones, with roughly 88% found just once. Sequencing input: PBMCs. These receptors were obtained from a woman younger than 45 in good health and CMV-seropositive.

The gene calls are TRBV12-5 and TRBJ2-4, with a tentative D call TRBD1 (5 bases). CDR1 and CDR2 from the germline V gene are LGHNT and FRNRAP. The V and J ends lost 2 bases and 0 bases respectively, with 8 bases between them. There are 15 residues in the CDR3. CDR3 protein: CASGLPGQAKNIQYF. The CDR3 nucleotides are TGTGCTAGTGGTTTGCCAGGACAAGCCAAAAACATTCAGTACTTC.

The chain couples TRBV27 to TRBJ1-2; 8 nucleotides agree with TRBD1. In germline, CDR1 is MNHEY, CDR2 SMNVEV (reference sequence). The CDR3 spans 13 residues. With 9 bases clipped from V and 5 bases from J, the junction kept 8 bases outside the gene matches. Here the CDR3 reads CASRRGQGYGYTF. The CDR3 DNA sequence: TGTGCCAGTAGAAGAGGACAGGGTTATGGCTACACCTTC.

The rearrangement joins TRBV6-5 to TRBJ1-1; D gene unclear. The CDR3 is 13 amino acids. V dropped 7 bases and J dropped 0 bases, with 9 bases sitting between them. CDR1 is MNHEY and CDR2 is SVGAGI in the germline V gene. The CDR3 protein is CASTYGLNTEAFF. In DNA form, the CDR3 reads TGTGCCAGCACCTACGGGTTGAACACTGAAGCTTTCTTT.

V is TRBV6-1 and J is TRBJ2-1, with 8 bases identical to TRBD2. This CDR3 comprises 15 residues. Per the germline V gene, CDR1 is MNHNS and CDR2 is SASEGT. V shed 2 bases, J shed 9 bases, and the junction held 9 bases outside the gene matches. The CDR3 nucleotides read TGTGCCAGCAGTGAATTAAGCGGGAGCGTAAGTGAGCAGTTCTTC. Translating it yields CASSELSGSVSEQFF.

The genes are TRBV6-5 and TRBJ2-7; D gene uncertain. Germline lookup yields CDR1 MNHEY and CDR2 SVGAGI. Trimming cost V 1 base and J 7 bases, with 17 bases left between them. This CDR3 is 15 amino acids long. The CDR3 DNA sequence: TGTGCCAGCAGTTACTTCCGGAGTAAGTTTAGGGAGCAGTACTTC. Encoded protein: CASSYFRSKFREQYF.

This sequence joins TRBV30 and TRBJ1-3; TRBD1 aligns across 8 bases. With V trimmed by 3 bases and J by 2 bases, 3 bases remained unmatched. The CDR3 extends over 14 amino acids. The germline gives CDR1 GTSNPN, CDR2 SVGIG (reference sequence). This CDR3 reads CAWRVQGAGNTIYF. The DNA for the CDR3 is TGTGCCTGGAGGGTACAGGGGGCTGGAAACACCATATATTTT.

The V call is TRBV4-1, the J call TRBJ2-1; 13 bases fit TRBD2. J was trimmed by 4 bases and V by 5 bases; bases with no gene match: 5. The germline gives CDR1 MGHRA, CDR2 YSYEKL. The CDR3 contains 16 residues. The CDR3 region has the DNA TGCGCCAGCAGCAACCCACTAGCGGGAGGGTACAATGAGCAGTTCTTC. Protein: CASSNPLAGGYNEQFF.

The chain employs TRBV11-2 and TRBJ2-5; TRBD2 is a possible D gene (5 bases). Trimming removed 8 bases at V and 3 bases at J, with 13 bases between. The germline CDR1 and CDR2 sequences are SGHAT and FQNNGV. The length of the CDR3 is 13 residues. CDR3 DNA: TGTGCCAGCGAGCGCGGACTTGAAGAGACCCAGTACTTC. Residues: CASERGLEETQYF.

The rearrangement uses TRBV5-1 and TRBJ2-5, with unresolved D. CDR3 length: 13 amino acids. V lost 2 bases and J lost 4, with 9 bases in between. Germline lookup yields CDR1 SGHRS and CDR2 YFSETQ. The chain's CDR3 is CASSFLSGETQYF. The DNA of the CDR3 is TGCGCCAGCAGCTTCCTATCCGGAGAGACCCAGTACTTC.

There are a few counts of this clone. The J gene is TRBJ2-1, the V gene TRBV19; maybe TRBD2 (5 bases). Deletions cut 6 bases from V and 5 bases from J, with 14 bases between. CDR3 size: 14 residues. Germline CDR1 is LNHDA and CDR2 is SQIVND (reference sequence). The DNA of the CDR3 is TGTGCCAGTAGGATGCGGGTCCGTCACAATGAGCAGTTCTTC. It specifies CASRMRVRHNEQFF.

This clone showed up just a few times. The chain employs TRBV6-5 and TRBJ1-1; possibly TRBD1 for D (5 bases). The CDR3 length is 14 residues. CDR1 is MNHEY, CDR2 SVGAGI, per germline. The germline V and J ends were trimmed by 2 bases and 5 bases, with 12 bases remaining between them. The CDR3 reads CASSYRQGFTEAFF. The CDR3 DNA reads TGTGCCAGCAGTTACAGGCAGGGTTTTACTGAAGCTTTCTTT.

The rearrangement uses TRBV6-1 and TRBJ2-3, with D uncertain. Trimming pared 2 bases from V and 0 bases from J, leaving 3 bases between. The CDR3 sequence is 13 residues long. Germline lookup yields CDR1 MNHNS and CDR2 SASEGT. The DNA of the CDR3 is TGTGCCAGCAGTGAACGGAGCACAGATACGCAGTATTTT. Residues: CASSERSTDTQYF.

The CDR3 reads CASNLGTVTYEQYF. The CDR3 DNA is TGTGCCAGCAACCTCGGGACAGTGACCTACGAGCAGTACTTC. This chain connects TRBV2 to TRBJ2-7, with TRBD1 identical over 7 bases. Germline V lookup: CDR1 SNHLY, CDR2 FYNNEI. Trimming cost V 7 bases and J 2 bases; bases outside gene matches: 8. CDR3 size: 14 residues.

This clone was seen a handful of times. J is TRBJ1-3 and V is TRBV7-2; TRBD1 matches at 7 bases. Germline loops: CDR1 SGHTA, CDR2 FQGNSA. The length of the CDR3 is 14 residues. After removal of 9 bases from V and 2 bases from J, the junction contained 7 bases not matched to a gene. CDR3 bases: TGTGCCAGTTCCCCAGACAGGGCTGGAAACACCATATATTTT. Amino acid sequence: CASSPDRAGNTIYF.

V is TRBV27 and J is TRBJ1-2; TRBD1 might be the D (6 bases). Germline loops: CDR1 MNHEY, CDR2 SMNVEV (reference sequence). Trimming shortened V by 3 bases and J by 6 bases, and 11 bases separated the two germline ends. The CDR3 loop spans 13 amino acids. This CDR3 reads CASSFRGKDGYTF. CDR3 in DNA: TGTGCCAGCAGTTTTAGGGGGAAAGATGGCTACACCTTC.

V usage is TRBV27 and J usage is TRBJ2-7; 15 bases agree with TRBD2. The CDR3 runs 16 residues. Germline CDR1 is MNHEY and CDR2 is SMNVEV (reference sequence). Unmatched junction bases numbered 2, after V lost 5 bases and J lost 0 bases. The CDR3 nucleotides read TGTGCCAGCAGTCGGGGACTAGCGGGGGGCTCCTACGAGCAGTACTTC. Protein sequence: CASSRGLAGGSYEQYF.

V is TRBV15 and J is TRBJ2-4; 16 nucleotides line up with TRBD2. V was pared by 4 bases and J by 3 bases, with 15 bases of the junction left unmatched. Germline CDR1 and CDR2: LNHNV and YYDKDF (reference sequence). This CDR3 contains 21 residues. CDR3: CATSKTGLAGGWGGGKNIQYF. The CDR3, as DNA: TGTGCCACCAGCAAGACGGGACTAGCGGGAGGGTGGGGAGGTGGCAAAAACATTCAGTACTTC. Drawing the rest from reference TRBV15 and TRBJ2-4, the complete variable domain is DAMVIQNPRYQVTQFGKPVTLSCSQTLNHNVMYWYQQKSSQAPKLLFHYYDKDFNNEADTPDNFQSRRPNTSFCFLDIRSPGLGDTAMYLCATSKTGLAGGWGGGKNIQYFGAGTRLSVL.

CDR3 residues: CASREGTGELFF. CDR3 bases: TGCGCCAGCCGCGAGGGTACCGGGGAGCTGTTTTTT. This sequence joins TRBV5-1 and TRBJ2-2; D may be TRBD2 (5 bases). Germline V gene data show CDR1 as SGHRS and CDR2 as YFSETQ. The CDR3 runs 12 residues. V was trimmed by 7 bases and J by 5 bases, leaving 9 bases between them.

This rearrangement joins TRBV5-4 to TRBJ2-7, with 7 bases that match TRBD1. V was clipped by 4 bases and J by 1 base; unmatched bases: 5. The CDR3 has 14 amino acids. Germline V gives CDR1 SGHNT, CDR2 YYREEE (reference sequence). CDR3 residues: CASSLQGESYEQYF. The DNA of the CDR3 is TGTGCCAGCAGCCTTCAGGGGGAGTCCTACGAGCAGTACTTC.

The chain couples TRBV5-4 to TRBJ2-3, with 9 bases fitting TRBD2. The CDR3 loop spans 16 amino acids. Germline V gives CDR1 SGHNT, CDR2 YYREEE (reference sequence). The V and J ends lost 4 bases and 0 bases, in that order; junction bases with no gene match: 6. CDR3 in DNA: TGTGCCAGCAGCCATAAGCGGGAGGCCAGCACAGATACGCAGTATTTT. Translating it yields CASSHKREASTDTQYF.

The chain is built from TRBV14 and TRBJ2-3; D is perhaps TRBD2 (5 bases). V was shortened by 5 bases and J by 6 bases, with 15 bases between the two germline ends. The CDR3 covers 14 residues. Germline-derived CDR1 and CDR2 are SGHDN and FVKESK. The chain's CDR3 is CASSDYLVSDTQYF. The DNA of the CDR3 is TGTGCCAGCAGCGACTACCTCGTTAGCGATACGCAGTATTTT.

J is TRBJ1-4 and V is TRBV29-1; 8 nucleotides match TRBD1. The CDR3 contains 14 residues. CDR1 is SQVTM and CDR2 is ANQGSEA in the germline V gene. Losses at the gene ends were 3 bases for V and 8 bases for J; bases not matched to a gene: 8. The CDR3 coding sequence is TGCAGCGTTGATCAAGCAGGGACAGGAGAAAAACTGTTTTTT. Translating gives CSVDQAGTGEKLFF.

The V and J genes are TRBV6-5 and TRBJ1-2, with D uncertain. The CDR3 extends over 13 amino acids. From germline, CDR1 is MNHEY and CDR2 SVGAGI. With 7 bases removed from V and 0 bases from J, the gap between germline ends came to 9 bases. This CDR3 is CASKGGTNYGYTF. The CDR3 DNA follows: TGTGCCAGCAAGGGAGGGACTAACTATGGCTACACCTTC.

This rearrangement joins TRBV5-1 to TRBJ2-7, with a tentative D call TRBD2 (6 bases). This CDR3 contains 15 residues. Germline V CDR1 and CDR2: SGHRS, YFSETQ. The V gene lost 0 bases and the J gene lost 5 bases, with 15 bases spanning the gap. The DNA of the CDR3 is TGCGCCAGCAGCTTGGTCCGCGGGGATCGGGACGAGCAGTACTTC. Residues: CASSLVRGDRDEQYF.

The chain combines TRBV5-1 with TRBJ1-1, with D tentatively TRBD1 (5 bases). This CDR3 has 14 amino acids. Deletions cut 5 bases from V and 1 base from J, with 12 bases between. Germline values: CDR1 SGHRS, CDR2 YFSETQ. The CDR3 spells CASSTVQENTEAFF. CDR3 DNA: TGCGCCAGCAGTACCGTACAGGAGAACACTGAAGCTTTCTTT.

CDR3 in amino acids: CATSRDLGANYGYTF. The CDR3 coding sequence is TGTGCCACCAGCAGAGATCTTGGGGCCAACTATGGCTACACCTTC. This chain uses TRBV15 with TRBJ1-2; D may be TRBD1 (5 bases). Trimming stripped 0 bases from V and 2 bases from J, with 10 bases between. CDR1 is LNHNV and CDR2 is YYDKDF in the germline V gene (reference sequence). There are 15 residues in the CDR3.

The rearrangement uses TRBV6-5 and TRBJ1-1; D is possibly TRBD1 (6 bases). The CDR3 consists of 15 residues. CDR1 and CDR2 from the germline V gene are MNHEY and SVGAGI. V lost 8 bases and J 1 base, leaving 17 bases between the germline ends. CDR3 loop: CASRRAAGANTEAFF. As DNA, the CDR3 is TGTGCCAGCCGCAGAGCGGCGGGGGCGAACACTGAAGCTTTCTTT.